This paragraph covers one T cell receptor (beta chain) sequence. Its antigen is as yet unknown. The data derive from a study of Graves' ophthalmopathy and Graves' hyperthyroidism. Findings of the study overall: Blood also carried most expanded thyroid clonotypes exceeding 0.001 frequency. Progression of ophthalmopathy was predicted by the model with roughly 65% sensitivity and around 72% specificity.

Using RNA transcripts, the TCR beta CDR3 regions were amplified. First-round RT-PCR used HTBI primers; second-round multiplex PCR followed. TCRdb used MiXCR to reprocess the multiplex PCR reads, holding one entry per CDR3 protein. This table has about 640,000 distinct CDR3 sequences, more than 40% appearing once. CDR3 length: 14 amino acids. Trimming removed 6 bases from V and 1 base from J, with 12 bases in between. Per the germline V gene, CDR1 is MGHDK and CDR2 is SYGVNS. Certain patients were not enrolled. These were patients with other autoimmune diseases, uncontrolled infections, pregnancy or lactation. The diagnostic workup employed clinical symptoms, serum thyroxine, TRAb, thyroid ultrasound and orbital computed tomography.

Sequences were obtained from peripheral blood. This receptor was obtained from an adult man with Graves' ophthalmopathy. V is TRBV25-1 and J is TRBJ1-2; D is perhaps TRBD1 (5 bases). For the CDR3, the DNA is TGTGCCAGCAGCCGGGACGGATATAACTATGGCTACACCTTC. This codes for CASSRDGYNYGYTF.